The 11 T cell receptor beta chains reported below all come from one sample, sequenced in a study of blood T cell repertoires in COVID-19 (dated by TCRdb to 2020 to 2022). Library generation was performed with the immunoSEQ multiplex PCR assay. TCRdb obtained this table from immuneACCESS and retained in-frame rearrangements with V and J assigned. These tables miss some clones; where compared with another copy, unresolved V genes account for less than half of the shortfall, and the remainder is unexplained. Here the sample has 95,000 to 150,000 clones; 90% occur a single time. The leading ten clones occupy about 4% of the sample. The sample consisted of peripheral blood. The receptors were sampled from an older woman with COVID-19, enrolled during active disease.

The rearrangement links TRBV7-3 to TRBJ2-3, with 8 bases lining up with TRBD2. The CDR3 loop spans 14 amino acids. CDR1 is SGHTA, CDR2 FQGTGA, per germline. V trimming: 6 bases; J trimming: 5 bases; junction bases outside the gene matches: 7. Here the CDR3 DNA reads TGTGCCAGCAGTATCTATGCGGGGGGAGATACGCAGTATTTT. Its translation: CASSIYAGGDTQYF. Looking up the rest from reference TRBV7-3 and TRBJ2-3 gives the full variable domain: GAGVSQTPSNKVTEKGKYVELRCDPISGHTALYWYRQSLGQGPEFLIYFQGTGAADDSGLPNDRFFAVRPEGSVSTLKIQRTERGDSAVYLCASSIYAGGDTQYFGPGTRLTVL.

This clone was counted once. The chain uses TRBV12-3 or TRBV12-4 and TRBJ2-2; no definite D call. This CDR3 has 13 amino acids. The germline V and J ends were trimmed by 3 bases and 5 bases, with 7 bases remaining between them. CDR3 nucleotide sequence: TGTGCCAGCAGTTTCCTCGGTACCGGGGAGCTGTTTTTT. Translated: CASSFLGTGELFF.

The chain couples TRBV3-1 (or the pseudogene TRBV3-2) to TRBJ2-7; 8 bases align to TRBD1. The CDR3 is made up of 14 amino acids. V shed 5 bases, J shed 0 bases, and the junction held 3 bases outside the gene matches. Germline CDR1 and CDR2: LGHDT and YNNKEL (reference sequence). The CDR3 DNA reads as TGTGCCAGCAGCTATGGACAGGGCTCCTACGAGCAGTACTTC. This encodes CASSYGQGSYEQYF.

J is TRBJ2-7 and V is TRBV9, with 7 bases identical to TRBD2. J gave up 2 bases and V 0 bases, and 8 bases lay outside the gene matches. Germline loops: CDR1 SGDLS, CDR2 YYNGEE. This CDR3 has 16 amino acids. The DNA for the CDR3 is TGTGCCAGCAGCGTAGGAAGTTCTAGCGGAGCCTACGAGCAGTACTTC. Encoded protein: CASSVGSSSGAYEQYF.

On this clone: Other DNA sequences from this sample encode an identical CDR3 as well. CDR3 DNA sequence: TGTGCCACCAGCAGAGATAGACGGGGCGAGCAGTACTTC. Amino acids: CATSRDRRGEQYF. The J gene is TRBJ2-7, the V gene TRBV15, with D perhaps TRBD2 (5 bases). Germline V gene lookup returns CDR1 LNHNV and CDR2 YYDKDF (reference sequence). Trimming left V 0 bases short and J 6 bases short, with 9 bases between. CDR3 size: 13 residues.

The CDR3 is CASSPGGSGLITDTQYF. The CDR3 DNA reads TGCGCCAGCAGCCCGGGAGGTAGCGGGCTGATCACAGATACGCAGTATTTT. The chain is built from TRBV5-1 and TRBJ2-3, with 7 nucleotides matching TRBD2. Germline V gene sequence: CDR1 SGHRS, CDR2 YFSETQ. The length of the CDR3 is 17 residues. Trimming cost V 4 bases and J 2 bases; bases outside gene matches: 13.

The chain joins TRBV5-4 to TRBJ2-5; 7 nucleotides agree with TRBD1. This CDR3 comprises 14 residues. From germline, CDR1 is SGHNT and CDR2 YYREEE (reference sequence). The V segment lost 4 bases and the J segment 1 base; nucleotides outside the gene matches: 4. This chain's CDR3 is CASSPQGFQETQYF. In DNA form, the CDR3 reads TGTGCCAGCAGCCCACAGGGGTTCCAAGAGACCCAGTACTTC.

Here the CDR3 reads CASRLTAIGELFF. DNA for the CDR3: TGTGCCAGCAGATTAACAGCAATCGGGGAGCTGTTTTTT. The chain links TRBV6-4 to TRBJ2-2; D unresolved. Per the germline V gene, CDR1 is MRHNA and CDR2 is SNTAGT. V was trimmed by 6 bases and J by 7 bases, leaving 12 bases between them. There are 13 residues in the CDR3.

The CDR3 sequence is CASLQNAAGTSQETQYF. CDR3 nucleotide sequence: TGTGCCAGCCTACAAAACGCGGCGGGGACCTCCCAAGAGACCCAGTACTTC. V usage is TRBV7-9 and J usage is TRBJ2-5, with a weak D call TRBD2 (6 bases). The germline V gene encodes CDR1 SEHNR and CDR2 FQNEAQ (reference sequence). This CDR3 is 17 amino acids long. V was clipped by 8 bases and J by 1 base, with 23 bases between them.

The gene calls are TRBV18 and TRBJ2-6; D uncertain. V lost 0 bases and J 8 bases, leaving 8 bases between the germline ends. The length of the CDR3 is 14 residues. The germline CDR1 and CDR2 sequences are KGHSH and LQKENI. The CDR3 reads CASSPPIVPNVLTF. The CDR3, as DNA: TGTGCCAGCTCACCACCCATTGTTCCCAACGTCCTGACTTTC.

The CDR3 nucleotides are TGTGCCAGCTCCCCTGGGCGGGGGCCCACAGATACGCAGTATTTT. Its translation is CASSPGRGPTDTQYF. The V and J genes are TRBV19 and TRBJ2-3, with D possibly matching TRBD2 (7 bases). Trimming left V 9 bases short and J 2 bases short, with 18 bases between. The CDR3 length is 15 residues. Germline V gives CDR1 LNHDA, CDR2 SQIVND (reference sequence).